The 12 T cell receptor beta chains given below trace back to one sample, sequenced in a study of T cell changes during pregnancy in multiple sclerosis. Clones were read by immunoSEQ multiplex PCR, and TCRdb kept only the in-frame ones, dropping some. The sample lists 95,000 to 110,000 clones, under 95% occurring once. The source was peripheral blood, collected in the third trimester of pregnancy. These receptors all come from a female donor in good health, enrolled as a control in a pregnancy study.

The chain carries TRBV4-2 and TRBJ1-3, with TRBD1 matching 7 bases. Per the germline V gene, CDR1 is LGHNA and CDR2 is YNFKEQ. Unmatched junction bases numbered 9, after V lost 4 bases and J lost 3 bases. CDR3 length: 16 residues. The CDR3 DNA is TGTGCCAGCAGCCTCGACAGGGCCGGTCTTGGAAACACCATATATTTT. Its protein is CASSLDRAGLGNTIYF.

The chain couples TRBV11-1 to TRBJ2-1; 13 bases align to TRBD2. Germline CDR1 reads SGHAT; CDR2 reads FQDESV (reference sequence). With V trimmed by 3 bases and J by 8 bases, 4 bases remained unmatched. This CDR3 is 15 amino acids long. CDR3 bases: TGTGCCAGCAGCTTTACTAGCGGGGGGGGCCATGAGCAGTTCTTC. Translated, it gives CASSFTSGGGHEQFF.

CDR3: CASSERGGLNTGELFF. CDR3 DNA: TGTGCCAGCAGTGAAAGGGGGGGCCTAAACACCGGGGAGCTGTTTTTT. The J gene is TRBJ2-2, the V gene TRBV2, with a possible D match to TRBD2 (7 bases). Germline V gene data show CDR1 as SNHLY and CDR2 as FYNNEI. The CDR3 sequence is 16 residues long. V shed 2 bases and J shed 2 bases, with 12 bases lying between them.

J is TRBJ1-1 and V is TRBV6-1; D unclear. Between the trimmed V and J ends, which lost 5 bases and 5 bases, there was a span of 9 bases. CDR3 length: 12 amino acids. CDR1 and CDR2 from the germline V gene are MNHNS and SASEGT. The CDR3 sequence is CASSPPGTEAFF. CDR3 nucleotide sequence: TGTGCCAGCAGTCCCCCGGGAACTGAAGCTTTCTTT.

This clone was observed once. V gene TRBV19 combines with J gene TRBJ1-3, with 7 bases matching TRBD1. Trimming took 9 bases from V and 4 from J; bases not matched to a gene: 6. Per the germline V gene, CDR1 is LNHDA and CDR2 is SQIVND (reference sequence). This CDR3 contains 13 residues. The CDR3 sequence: CASRQGSGNTIYF. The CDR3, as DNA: TGTGCCAGCCGACAGGGTTCCGGAAACACCATATATTTT.

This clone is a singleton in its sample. CDR3 nucleotides: TGTGCCAGCAGCCAAGGGGGGGCTGTCGACACAGATACGCAGTATTTT. As protein: CASSQGGAVDTDTQYF. The chain recombines TRBV7-8 with TRBJ2-3; weak D call: TRBD2 (7 bases). This CDR3 is built from 16 residues. The germline CDR1 and CDR2 sequences are SGHVS and FQNEAQ. V dropped 5 bases and J dropped 2 bases, with 17 bases sitting between them.

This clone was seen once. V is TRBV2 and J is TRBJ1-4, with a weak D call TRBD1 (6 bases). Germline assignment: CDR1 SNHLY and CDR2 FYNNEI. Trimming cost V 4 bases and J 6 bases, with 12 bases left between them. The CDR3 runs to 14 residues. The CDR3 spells CASSVGGGDEKLFF. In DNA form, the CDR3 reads TGTGCCAGCAGTGTGGGTGGGGGCGATGAAAAACTGTTTTTT.

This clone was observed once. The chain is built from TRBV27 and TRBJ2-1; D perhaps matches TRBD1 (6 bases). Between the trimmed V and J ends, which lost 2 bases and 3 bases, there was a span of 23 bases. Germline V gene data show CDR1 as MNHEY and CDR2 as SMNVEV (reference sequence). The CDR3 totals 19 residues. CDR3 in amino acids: CASSLRSDRLPADYNEQFF. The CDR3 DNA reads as TGTGCCAGCAGTTTACGCTCGGACAGACTCCCGGCCGACTACAATGAGCAGTTCTTC.

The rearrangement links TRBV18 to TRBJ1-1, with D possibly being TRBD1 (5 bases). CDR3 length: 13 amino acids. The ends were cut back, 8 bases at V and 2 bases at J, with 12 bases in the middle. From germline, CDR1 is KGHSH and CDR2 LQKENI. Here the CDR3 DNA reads TGTGCCAGCAACCGACAGAAAAACACTGAAGCTTTCTTT. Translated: CASNRQKNTEAFF.

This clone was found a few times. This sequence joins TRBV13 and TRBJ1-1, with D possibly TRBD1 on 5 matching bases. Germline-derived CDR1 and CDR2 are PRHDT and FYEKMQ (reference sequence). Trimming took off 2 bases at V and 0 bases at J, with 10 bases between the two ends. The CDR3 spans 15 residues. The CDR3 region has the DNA TGTGCCAGCAGCTTATCTACAGGCATGAACACTGAAGCTTTCTTT. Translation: CASSLSTGMNTEAFF.

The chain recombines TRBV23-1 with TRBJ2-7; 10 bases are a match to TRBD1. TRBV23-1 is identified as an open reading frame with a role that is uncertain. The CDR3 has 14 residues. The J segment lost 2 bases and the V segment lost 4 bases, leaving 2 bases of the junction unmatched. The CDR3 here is CASSRGTGAYEQYF. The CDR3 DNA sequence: TGCGCCAGCAGTCGAGGGACAGGGGCCTACGAGCAGTACTTC.

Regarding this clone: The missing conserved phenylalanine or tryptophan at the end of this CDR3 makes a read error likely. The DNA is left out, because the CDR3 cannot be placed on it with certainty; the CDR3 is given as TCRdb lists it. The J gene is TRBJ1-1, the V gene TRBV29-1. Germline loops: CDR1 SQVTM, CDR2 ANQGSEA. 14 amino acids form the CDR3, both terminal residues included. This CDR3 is CSVEAHGGSVFVVG.